Following are 18 T cell receptor beta chains from one sample sequenced in a study of cytotoxic CD8 clonotypes in ibrutinib-treated CLL. Some clones are missing from TCRdb's copy, which holds only in-frame ones; the method was immunoSEQ multiplex PCR. In the table there are some 300,000 clones, about 80% of which are singletons. The source material was PBMCs, sampled before ibrutinib treatment. The receptors here all came from a human donor with chronic lymphocytic leukemia.

This chain links TRBV6-1 with TRBJ2-4, with TRBD2 matching over 8 bases. After removal of 3 bases from V and 1 base from J, the junction contained 2 bases not matched to a gene. The CDR3 sequence is 15 residues long. Germline CDR1 MNHNS, CDR2 SASEGT. As DNA, the CDR3 is TGTGCCAGCAGTGAGGGGACTAGTGCCAAAAACATTCAGTACTTC. The encoded protein is CASSEGTSAKNIQYF.

V is TRBV14 and J is TRBJ2-1, with D perhaps assigned TRBD1 or TRBD2 (5 bases each). The CDR3 extends over 15 amino acids. V lost 0 bases and J lost 5, with 11 bases in between. The germline gives CDR1 SGHDN, CDR2 FVKESK. This CDR3 is CASSQDRGGNNEQFF. The CDR3 DNA sequence: TGTGCCAGCAGCCAAGATCGGGGCGGCAACAATGAGCAGTTCTTC.

V is TRBV10-3 and J is TRBJ2-1; D tentatively fits TRBD1 or TRBD2 (5 bases each). The CDR3 covers 17 residues. Germline CDR1 and CDR2: ENHRY and SYGVKD. The V end lost 2 bases, the J end lost 4 bases, and 18 bases lay between the germline ends. The CDR3 sequence is CAISEGGVVRTYNEQFF. The CDR3 DNA reads as TGTGCCATCAGTGAGGGGGGTGTAGTAAGGACTTACAATGAGCAGTTCTTC.

This clone has a single count. This sequence joins TRBV6-6 and TRBJ2-4; 9 bases fit TRBD2. Trimming at V came to 4 bases and at J to 0 bases, leaving 1 base not matched to a gene. Germline CDR1 reads MNHNY; CDR2 reads SVGAGI (reference sequence). The CDR3 is 15 residues long. The CDR3 protein is CASSLLAGAKNIQYF. CDR3 sequence (DNA): TGTGCCAGCAGTTTACTAGCGGGAGCCAAAAACATTCAGTACTTC.

The chain combines TRBV10-2 with TRBJ2-7; D not certain. The CDR3 spans 12 residues. From germline, CDR1 is WSHSY and CDR2 SAAADI. The V gene lost 3 bases and the J gene lost 7 bases, with 10 bases spanning the gap. The CDR3 region has the DNA TGCGCCAGCAGTGAAACCCCTCGGGAGCAGTACTTC. This encodes CASSETPREQYF.

The chain has TRBV7-8 and TRBJ1-2, with a possible D match to TRBD1 (5 bases). Germline CDR1 reads SGHVS; CDR2 reads FQNEAQ. This CDR3 spans 14 amino acids. V was clipped by 2 bases and J by 4 bases, with 11 bases between them. The CDR3 nucleotides read TGTGCCAGCAGCTTACAGGCTGACAGCTATGGCTACACCTTC. Translated: CASSLQADSYGYTF.

J is TRBJ2-3 and V is TRBV7-9; the match to TRBD2 covers 8 bases. Germline V gene lookup returns CDR1 SEHNR and CDR2 FQNEAQ (reference sequence). Unmatched junction bases numbered 2, after V lost 2 bases and J lost 4 bases. The CDR3 length is 14 residues. The CDR3 reads CASSLLREADTQYF. In nucleotides, the CDR3 is TGTGCCAGCAGCTTATTGCGGGAGGCAGATACGCAGTATTTT.

The V gene is TRBV6-5, the J gene TRBJ2-1; a weak D match, TRBD2 (5 bases). The CDR3 consists of 15 residues. Germline CDR1 MNHEY, CDR2 SVGAGI. Trimming cost V 6 bases and J 2 bases, with 14 bases left between them. CDR3 in amino acids: CASSRPSRAYNEQFF. The CDR3 region has the DNA TGTGCCAGCAGCCGACCTAGCCGCGCCTACAATGAGCAGTTCTTC.

This chain connects TRBV10-3 to TRBJ1-5, with D possibly matching TRBD1 (5 bases). CDR3 size: 14 residues. From germline, CDR1 is ENHRY and CDR2 SYGVKD. The germline V and J ends were trimmed by 0 bases and 6 bases, with 9 bases remaining between them. CDR3 amino acids: CAISESRGGQPQHF. CDR3 DNA sequence: TGTGCCATCAGTGAGTCAAGGGGTGGTCAGCCCCAGCATTTT.

This chain connects TRBV9 to TRBJ2-3; 14 nucleotides agree with TRBD2. V shed 2 bases and J 6 bases; nucleotides not matched to a gene: 8. This CDR3 spans 17 amino acids. The germline V gene encodes CDR1 SGDLS and CDR2 YYNGEE. This CDR3 is CASSVLTGTSGSDTQYF. In DNA form, the CDR3 reads TGTGCCAGCAGCGTCCTTACCGGGACTAGCGGGAGTGATACGCAGTATTTT.

The rearrangement uses TRBV18 and TRBJ2-7, with D hard to call. V was pared by 2 bases and J by 3 bases, with 14 bases between. Per germline, CDR1 KGHSH and CDR2 LQKENI. This CDR3 contains 15 residues. CDR3 coding DNA: TGTGCCAGCTCACCATCGGAGCCCACGGTCTACGAGCAGTACTTC. Its translation: CASSPSEPTVYEQYF.

This chain uses TRBV5-1 with TRBJ2-7, with a tentative D call TRBD2 (7 bases). This CDR3 is 14 amino acids long. Germline CDR1 is SGHRS and CDR2 is YFSETQ. The ends were cut back, 4 bases at V and 3 bases at J, with 14 bases in the middle. Here the CDR3 DNA reads TGCGCCAGCAGCCCCGGAGGGGGGGGCTACGAGCAGTACTTC. Translating gives CASSPGGGGYEQYF. Drawing the rest from reference TRBV5-1 and TRBJ2-7, the complete variable domain is KAGVTQTPRYLIKTRGQQVTLSCSPISGHRSVSWYQQTPGQGLQFLFEYFSETQRNKGNFPGRFSGRQFSNSRSEMNVSTLELGDSALYLCASSPGGGGYEQYFGPGTRLTVT.

This sequence joins TRBV6-5 and TRBJ1-2; a weak D match, TRBD1 (6 bases). Germline V CDR1 and CDR2: MNHEY, SVGAGI. This CDR3 is built from 13 residues. The V end was cut by 7 bases, the J end by 4 bases, with 13 bases between. The CDR3: CASTPDRSYGYTF. In nucleotides, the CDR3 is TGTGCCAGCACCCCCGACAGGTCCTATGGCTACACCTTC.

This clone was picked up one time. The chain uses TRBV29-1 and TRBJ1-5, with D possibly matching TRBD1 (5 bases). Per germline, CDR1 SQVTM and CDR2 ANQGSEA. CDR3 length equals 12 residues. DNA for the CDR3: TGCACCTCGACAGTTCAAAATCAGCCCCAGCATTTT. Protein product: CTSTVQNQPQHF.

The chain carries TRBV7-2 and TRBJ2-3; 14 nucleotides align to TRBD2. Germline CDR1 SGHTA, CDR2 FQGNSA. The CDR3 contains 18 residues. J was trimmed by 3 bases and V by 2 bases; bases with no gene match: 7. CDR3 DNA sequence: TGTGCCAGCAGCTTATGGGGGACTAGCGGGAGTAAAACAGATACGCAGTATTTT. Protein: CASSLWGTSGSKTDTQYF.

The chain employs TRBV15 and TRBJ2-7, with D perhaps matching TRBD1 or TRBD2 (5 bases each). Germline V CDR1 and CDR2: LNHNV, YYDKDF (reference sequence). This CDR3 has 15 amino acids. Trimming cost V 0 bases and J 6 bases, with 15 bases left between them. The CDR3 coding sequence is TGTGCCACCAGCAGAGATTCTGCGAGGGGACGCGAGCAGTACTTC. Encoded protein: CATSRDSARGREQYF.

The rearrangement uses TRBV27 and TRBJ2-7; TRBD1 might be the D (6 bases). This CDR3 is built from 14 residues. In germline, CDR1 is MNHEY, CDR2 SMNVEV (reference sequence). V shed 1 base and J shed 5 bases, with 12 bases lying between them. CDR3 residues: CASSLLDRTHEQYF. For the CDR3, the DNA is TGTGCCAGCAGTTTATTGGACAGAACCCACGAGCAGTACTTC.

CDR3 sequence: CATSRDRGGTDTQYF. CDR3 in DNA: TGTGCCACCAGCAGAGATAGGGGCGGCACAGATACGCAGTATTTT. The chain recombines TRBV15 with TRBJ2-3; perhaps TRBD1 as D (5 bases). Germline assignment: CDR1 LNHNV and CDR2 YYDKDF (reference sequence). The CDR3 is made up of 15 amino acids. Trimming removed 0 bases at V and 1 base at J, with 8 bases between. Full variable domain (rest looked up from reference TRBV15 and TRBJ2-3): DAMVIQNPRYQVTQFGKPVTLSCSQTLNHNVMYWYQQKSSQAPKLLFHYYDKDFNNEADTPDNFQSRRPNTSFCFLDIRSPGLGDTAMYLCATSRDRGGTDTQYFGPGTRLTVL.